This paragraph reports one TCR beta chain. This entry comes from a study of blood T cell repertoires in COVID-19. Turning to the study itself: Both acute and convalescent COVID-19 samples were obtained from the United States, Italy and Spain.

Patients at the Seattle site were enrolled during active infection and followed longitudinally. V dropped 7 bases and J dropped 2; count of bases not matched to a gene: 6. The CDR3 runs 14 residues. CDR1 and CDR2 from the germline V gene are MDHEN and SYDVKM. Under the authors' procedure: Estimation of nucleated cell counts relied on the amplification of reference gene primers. Some clones are missing from TCRdb's copy, which holds only in-frame ones; the method was immunoSEQ multiplex PCR. V, J and clone size are those of that table, while D and trimming were read from the DNA. Here the sample spans some 240,000 clones, over 70% being singletons.

The sequenced sample was peripheral blood. The sequence was obtained from a woman between 65 and 79 years old with COVID-19, enrolled during active disease. The chain links TRBV28 to TRBJ2-7, with TRBD1 identical over 9 bases. CDR3 in amino acids: CASTSGQGTYEQYF. The CDR3 DNA is TGTGCCAGCACCTCGGGACAGGGAACCTACGAGCAGTACTTC.